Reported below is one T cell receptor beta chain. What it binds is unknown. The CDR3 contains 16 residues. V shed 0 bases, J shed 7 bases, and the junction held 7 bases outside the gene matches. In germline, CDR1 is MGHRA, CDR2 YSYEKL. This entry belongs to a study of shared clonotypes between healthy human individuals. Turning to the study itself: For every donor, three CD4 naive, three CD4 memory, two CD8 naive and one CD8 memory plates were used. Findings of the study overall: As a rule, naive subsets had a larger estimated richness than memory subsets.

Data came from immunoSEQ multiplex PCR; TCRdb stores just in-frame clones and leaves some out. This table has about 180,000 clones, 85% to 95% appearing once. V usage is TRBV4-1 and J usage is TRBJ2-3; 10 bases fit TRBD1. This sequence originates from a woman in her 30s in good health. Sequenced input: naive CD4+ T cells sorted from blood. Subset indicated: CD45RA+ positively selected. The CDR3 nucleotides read TGCGCCAGCAGCCAAGATCCGGGACAGGGGATTAATACGCAGTATTTT. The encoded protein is CASSQDPGQGINTQYF.